The entry that follows covers one T cell receptor beta chain sequence. These data come from a study of Ad26.COV2.S vaccination and SARS-CoV-2 variants. Treatment noted: roughly 20 received Ad26.COV2.S at low or high dose, single or two shots; about 5 received placebo; per-sample allocation not given. At day 63 after the first vaccine or placebo injection, samples were drawn. This CDR3 region has 13 residues. Looked up from germline, CDR1 is SGHDT and CDR2 is YYEEEE. Trimming pared 0 bases from V and 4 bases from J, leaving 7 bases between. The method was immunoSEQ multiplex PCR; TCRdb's version includes in-frame clones alone and lacks a portion of them. Of more than 300,000 clones listed, about 82% are singletons.

The material sequenced was peripheral blood, taken in a trial of Ad26.COV2.S vaccine versus placebo. The receptor's source is a person between 18 and 65 years old who received the Ad26.COV2.S COVID-19 vaccine or a placebo. The V call is TRBV5-6, the J call TRBJ1-1, with no clear D. DNA for the CDR3: TGTGCCAGCAGCTTGGCCGGCAGCACTGAAGCTTTCTTT. Its translation is CASSLAGSTEAFF.